This T cell receptor (beta chain) was sequenced in a study of chemoradiotherapy in HPV16-positive cancers. Whole-study findings and limits: Better recurrence-free survival went with HPV-responsive T-cell expansion in HPV16-positive patients. During treatment, candidate HPV-specific clones and E7-related motifs expanded in tumor. Only a couple of HPV16-positive patients supplied the functional HPV-specificity definition.

Over chemoradiotherapy, repertoires were sampled more than once. TCRdb keeps only in-frame clones here, not all; method: immunoSEQ multiplex PCR. The sample includes about 53,000 clones, more than 75% of them seen just once. Trimming stripped 3 bases from V and 3 bases from J, with 12 bases between. The CDR3 covers 15 residues. In germline, CDR1 is MRHNA, CDR2 SNTAGT. Comments on this clone: Its antigen is unknown.

The rearrangement joins TRBV6-4 to TRBJ2-1, with a possible D match to TRBD2 (6 bases). Specimen: blood, collected from a patient who underwent chemoradiotherapy. This receptor was obtained from a human donor with HPV-associated anogenital cancer. CDR3 sequence (DNA): TGTGCCAGCAGTGATCGTGCTAGCGACTACAATGAGCAGTTCTTC. This translates into CASSDRASDYNEQFF.